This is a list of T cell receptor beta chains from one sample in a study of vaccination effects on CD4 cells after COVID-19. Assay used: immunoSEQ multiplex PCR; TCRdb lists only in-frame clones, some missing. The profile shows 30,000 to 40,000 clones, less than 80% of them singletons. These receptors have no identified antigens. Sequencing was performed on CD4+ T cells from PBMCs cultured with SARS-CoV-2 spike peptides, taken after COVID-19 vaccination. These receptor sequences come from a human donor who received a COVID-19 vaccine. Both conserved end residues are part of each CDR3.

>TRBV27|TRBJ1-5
CASSFNSNQPQHF
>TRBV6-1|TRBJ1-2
CASSEEGSMDWRTRDYGYTF
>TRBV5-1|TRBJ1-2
CASSIGQGADGYTF
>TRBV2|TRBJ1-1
CASSDIQAFF
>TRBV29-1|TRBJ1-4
CSVEDGNEKLFF
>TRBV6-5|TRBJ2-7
CASSYSSSSYEQYF
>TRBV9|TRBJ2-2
CASSARTGQNTGELFF
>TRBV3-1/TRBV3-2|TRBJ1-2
CASSLENKRCYTF
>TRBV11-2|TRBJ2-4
CASSLIKKNIQYF
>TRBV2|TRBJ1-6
CASRGRTGTDSPLHF
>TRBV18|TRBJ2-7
CASSPGLAGAYEQYF
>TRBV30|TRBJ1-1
CAWSVSANTEAFF
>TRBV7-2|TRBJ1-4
CASSLALRAVDEKLFF
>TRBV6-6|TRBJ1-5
CASSYGHREAQHF
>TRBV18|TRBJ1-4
CASSPSTAATNEKLFF
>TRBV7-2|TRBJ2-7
CASSLSGFSWAYEQYF
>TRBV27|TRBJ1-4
CASSLQGIGEKLFF
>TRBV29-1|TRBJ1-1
CSVEKPGGTEAFF
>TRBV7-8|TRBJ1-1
CASRAGRSEGEAFF
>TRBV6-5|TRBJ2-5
CASRTQGAGETQYF
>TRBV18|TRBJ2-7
CASSPPAREGLEQYF
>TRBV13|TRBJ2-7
CASSLGGRSLGEQYF
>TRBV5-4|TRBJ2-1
CASSFGPENEQFF
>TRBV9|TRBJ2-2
CASSVGTVGSGELFF
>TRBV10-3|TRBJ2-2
CAISTSNTGELFF
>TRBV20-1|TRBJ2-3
CSASGQGMGTDTQYF